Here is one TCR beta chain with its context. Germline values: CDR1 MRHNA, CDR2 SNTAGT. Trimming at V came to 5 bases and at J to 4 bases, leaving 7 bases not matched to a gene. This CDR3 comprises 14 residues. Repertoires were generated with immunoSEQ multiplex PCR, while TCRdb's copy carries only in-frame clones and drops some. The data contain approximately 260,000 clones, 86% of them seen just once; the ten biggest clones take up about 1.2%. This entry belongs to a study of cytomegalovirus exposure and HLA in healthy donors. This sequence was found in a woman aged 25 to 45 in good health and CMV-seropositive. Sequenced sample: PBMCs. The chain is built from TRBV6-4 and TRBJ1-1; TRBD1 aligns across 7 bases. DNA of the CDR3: TGTGCCAGCAGTCCAGACAGGGTGAGCACTGAAGCTTTCTTT. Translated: CASSPDRVSTEAFF.